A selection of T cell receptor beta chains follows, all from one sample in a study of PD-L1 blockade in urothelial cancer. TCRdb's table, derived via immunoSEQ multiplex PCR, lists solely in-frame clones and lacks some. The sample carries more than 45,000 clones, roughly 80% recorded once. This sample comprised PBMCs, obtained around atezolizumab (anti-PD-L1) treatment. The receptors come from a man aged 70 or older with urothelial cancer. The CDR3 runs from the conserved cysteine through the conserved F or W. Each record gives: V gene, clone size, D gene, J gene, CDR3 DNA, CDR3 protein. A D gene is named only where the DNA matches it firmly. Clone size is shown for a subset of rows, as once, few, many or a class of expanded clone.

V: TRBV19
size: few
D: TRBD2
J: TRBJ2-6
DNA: TGTGCCAGTAGTAGAGGAGGACTAGGCTCTGGGGCCAACGTCCTGACTTTC
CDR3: CASSRGGLGSGANVLTF

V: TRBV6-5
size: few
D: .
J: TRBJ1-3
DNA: TGTGCCAGCAGATCCCAAGGAAACACCATATATTTT
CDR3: CASRSQGNTIYF

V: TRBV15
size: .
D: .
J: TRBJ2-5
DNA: TGTGCCACCAGCAGAGACCTCCGTCCGTCGCAAGAGACCCAGTACTTC
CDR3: CATSRDLRPSQETQYF

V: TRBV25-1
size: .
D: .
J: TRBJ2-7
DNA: TGTGCCAGCAGTGCGACAGGCCTAGGCTCCTACGAGCAGTACTTC
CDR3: CASSATGLGSYEQYF

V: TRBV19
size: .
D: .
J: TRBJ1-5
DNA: TGTGCCAGTAGTATGTTGGGCTTCAACAATCAGCCCCAGCATTTT
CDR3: CASSMLGFNNQPQHF

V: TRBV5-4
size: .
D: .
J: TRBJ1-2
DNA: TGTGCCAGCAGCTTGGAGGCCCGGCGGGGCTACACCTTC
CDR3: CASSLEARRGYTF

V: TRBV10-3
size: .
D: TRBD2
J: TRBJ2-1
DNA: TGTGCCATCAGTGAGTCGACTAGCGGGAGGGCCTACAATGAGCAGTTCTTC
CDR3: CAISESTSGRAYNEQFF

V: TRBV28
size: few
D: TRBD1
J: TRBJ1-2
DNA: TGTGCCAGCAGTGGTGGACAGGGCTACTATGGCTACACCTTC
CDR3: CASSGGQGYYGYTF

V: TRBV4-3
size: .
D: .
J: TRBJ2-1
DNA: TGCGCCAGCAGCCAAGGACACACAGAAGACAATGAGCAGTTCTTC
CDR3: CASSQGHTEDNEQFF

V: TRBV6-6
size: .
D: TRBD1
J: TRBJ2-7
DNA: TGTGCCAGCAGTTGGGGGGCCGGACAGGGAACCTACGAGCAGTACTTC
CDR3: CASSWGAGQGTYEQYF

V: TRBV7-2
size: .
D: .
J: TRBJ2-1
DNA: TGTGCCAGCACCCAGGGGGGCTACAATGAGCAGTTCTTC
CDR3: CASTQGGYNEQFF

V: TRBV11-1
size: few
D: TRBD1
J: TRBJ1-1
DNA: TGTGCCAGCAGCACAAGTCGGGGGACAGGGGGAACTGAAGCTTTCTTT
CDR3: CASSTSRGTGGTEAFF

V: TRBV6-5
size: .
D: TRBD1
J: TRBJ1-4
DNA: TGTGCCAGCAGTTACTCGCGGACAGGGGGCTTTCAAAAACTGTTTTTT
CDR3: CASSYSRTGGFQKLFF

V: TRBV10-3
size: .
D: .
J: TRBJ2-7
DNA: TGTGCCATCAGTCAGCAGGCGTACGAGCAGTACTTC
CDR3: CAISQQAYEQYF

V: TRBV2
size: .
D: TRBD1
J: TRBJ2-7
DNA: TGTGCCAGCAGTGAAGCGGCGGACAGGGGCGGCTACGAGCAGTACTTC
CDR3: CASSEAADRGGYEQYF

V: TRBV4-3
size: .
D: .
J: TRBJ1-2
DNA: TGCGCCAGCAGCCAAGATTACGGTGGGCCCCCTTATGGCTACACCTTC
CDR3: CASSQDYGGPPYGYTF

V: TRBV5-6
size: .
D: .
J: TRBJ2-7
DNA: TGTGCCAGCAGCCAACTCGGACAGTCCGGCTCCTACGAGCAGTACTTC
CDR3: CASSQLGQSGSYEQYF

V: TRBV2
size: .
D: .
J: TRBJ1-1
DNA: TGTGCCAGCAGTGACTATCATAACACTGAAGCTTTCTTT
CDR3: CASSDYHNTEAFF

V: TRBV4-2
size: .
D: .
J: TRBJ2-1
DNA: TGTGCCAGCAGCCAAGACATCAGGATGCAGTTCTTC
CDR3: CASSQDIRMQFF

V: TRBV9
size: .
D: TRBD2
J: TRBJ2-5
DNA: TGTGCCAGCAGCGTAGATAGCGGGGGGACGGGAGAGACCCAGTACTTC
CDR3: CASSVDSGGTGETQYF

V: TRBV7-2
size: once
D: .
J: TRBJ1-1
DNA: TGTGCCAGCAGCCGGGTGGTGGTGATAGAAGCTTTCTTT
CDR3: CASSRVVVIEAFF

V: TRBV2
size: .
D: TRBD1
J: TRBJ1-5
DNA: TGTGCCAGCAGTGAGATAGCGGGGGACAGGTTTCAGGATCAGCCCCAGCATTTT
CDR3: CASSEIAGDRFQDQPQHF

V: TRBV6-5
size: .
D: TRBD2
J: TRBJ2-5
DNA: TGTGCCAGCAGTTATTCCGGACTAGCAGTCCAAGAGACCCAGTACTTC
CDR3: CASSYSGLAVQETQYF

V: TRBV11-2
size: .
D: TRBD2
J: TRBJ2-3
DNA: TGTGCCAGCAGCTTAGGAGTGGCGGGGGGGAGGACAGATACGCAGTATTTT
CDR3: CASSLGVAGGRTDTQYF

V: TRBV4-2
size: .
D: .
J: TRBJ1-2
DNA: TGTGCCAGCAGCCCGGAAGGGGGGCGGGGAGGGGGCTACACCTTC
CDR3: CASSPEGGRGGGYTF

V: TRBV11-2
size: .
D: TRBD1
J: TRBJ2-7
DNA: TGTGCCAGCAGCCCCGACAGGGGCGAGCAGTACTTC
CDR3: CASSPDRGEQYF

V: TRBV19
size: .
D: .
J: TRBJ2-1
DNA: TGTGCCAGTAGTGGCAGCGGAATATCGGGGTTTTCGGAGCAGTTCTTC
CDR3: CASSGSGISGFSEQFF

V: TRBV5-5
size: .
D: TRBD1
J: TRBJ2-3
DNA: TGTGCCAGCAGCTTTTCCAGGGGGCAAGATACGCAGTATTTT
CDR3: CASSFSRGQDTQYF

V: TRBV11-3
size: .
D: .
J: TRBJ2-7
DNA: TGTGCCAGCAGCTCGGCCGGGAATACGGAAGCCGAGCAGTACTTC
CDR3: CASSSAGNTEAEQYF

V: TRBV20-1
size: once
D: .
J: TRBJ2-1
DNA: TGCAGTGCTAGCGGTCGAGTCGAGCAGTTCTTC
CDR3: CSASGRVEQFF

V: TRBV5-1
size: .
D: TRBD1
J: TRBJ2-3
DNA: TGCGCCAGCAGCTCGGGGGACAGGGGCAGCACAGATACGCAGTATTTT
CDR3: CASSSGDRGSTDTQYF

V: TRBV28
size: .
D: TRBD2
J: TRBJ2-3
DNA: TGTGCCAGCAGACTAGGACTAGCGGGAACCATCACAGATACGCAGTATTTT
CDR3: CASRLGLAGTITDTQYF

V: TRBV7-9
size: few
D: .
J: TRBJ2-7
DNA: TGTGCCAGCAGCCGGGACACTGGAGCGGGGGAGCAGTACTTC
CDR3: CASSRDTGAGEQYF

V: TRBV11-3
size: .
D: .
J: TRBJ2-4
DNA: TGTGCCAGCAGCGCCCAGGGGACCCTAGCCAAAAACATTCAGTACTTC
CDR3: CASSAQGTLAKNIQYF

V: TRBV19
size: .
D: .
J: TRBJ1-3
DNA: TGTGCCAGTAGTCCCCTCGGGAGAAACACCATATATTTT
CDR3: CASSPLGRNTIYF

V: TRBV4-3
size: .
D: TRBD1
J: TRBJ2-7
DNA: TGCGCCAGCAGCCAAGATGGGACAGCCTACGAGCAGTACTTC
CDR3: CASSQDGTAYEQYF

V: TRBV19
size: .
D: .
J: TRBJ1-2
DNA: TGTGCCAGTAGTATGGGGCCGGGAGCTAACTATGGCTACACCTTC
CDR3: CASSMGPGANYGYTF

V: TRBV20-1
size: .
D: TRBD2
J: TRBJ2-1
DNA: TGCAGTGCTTCCCGGACTAGTCGGGAGTTCTTC
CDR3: CSASRTSREFF

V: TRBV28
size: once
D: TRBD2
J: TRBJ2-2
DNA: TGTGCCAGCAGTTCTAGCGGGAGGCCCAAACCCGGGGAGCTGTTTTTT
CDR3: CASSSSGRPKPGELFF

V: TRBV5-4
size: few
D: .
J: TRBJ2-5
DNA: TGTGCCAGCAGCGAGCGACAGGCCCTCCAAGAGACCCAGTACTTC
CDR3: CASSERQALQETQYF

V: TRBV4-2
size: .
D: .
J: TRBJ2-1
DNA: TGTGCCAGCAGCCAACGTTTAGGGGATGAGCAGTTCTTC
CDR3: CASSQRLGDEQFF

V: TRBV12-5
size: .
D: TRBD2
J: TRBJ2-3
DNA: TGTGCTAGTGGTTCAATAGCGGGTGGGGCAGATACGCAGTATTTT
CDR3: CASGSIAGGADTQYF

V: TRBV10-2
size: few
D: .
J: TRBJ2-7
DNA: TGCGCCAGCAGTGGCGCCTACGAGCAGTACTTC
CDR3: CASSGAYEQYF

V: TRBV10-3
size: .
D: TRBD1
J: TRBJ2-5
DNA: TGTGCCATCAGCGGGACAGGGGGCCGAGGAGAGACCCAGTACTTC
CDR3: CAISGTGGRGETQYF

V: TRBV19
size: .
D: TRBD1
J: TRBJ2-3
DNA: TGTGCCAGTAGTAAGGGGGCGGCTGGCACAGATACGCAGTATTTT
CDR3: CASSKGAAGTDTQYF